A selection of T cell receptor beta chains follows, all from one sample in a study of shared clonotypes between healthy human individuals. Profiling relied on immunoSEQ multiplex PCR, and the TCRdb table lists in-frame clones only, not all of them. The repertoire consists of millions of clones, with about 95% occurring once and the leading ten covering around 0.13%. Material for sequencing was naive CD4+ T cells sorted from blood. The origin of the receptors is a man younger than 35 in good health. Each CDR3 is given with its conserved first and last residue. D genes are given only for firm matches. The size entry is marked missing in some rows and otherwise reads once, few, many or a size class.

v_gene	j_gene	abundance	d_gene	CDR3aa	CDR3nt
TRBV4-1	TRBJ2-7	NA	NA	CASSQDHLSGEQYF	TGCGCCAGCAGCCAAGATCACCTATCAGGCGAGCAGTACTTC
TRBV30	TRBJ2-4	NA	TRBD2	CAWGERGHIQYF	TGTGCCTGGGGGGAGCGGGGACACATTCAGTACTTC
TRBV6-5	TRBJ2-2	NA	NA	CASRRQQTNTGELFF	TGTGCCAGCAGACGTCAGCAAACGAACACCGGGGAGCTGTTTTTT
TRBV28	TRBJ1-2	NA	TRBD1	CASIRTGAPYGYTF	TGTGCCAGCATAAGGACAGGGGCGCCCTATGGCTACACCTTC
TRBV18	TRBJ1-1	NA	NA	CASSPGGNTEAFF	TGTGCCAGCTCACCGGGAGGTAACACTGAAGCTTTCTTT
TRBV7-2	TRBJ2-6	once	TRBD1	CASSARSGGSGANVLTF	TGTGCCAGCAGCGCCCGGTCAGGGGGCAGTGGGGCCAACGTCCTGACTTTC
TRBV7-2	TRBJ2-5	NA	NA	CASSRLGLGGTQYF	TGTGCCAGCAGCAGACTCGGACTGGGCGGGACCCAGTACTTC
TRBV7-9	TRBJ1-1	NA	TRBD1	CASSAYRGIATEAFF	TGTGCCAGCAGCGCGTACAGGGGGATAGCGACTGAAGCTTTCTTT
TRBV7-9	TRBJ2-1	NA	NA	CASSLALGSSYNEQFF	TGTGCCAGCAGCTTAGCGCTAGGGAGCTCCTACAATGAGCAGTTCTTC
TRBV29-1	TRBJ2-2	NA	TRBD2	CSVELAGGNTGELFF	TGCAGCGTTGAACTAGCGGGGGGGAACACCGGGGAGCTGTTTTTT
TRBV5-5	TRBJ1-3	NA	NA	CASSLGQFSGNTIYF	TGTGCCAGCAGCTTAGGACAGTTCTCTGGAAACACCATATATTTT
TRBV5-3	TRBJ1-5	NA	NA	CARSLYRGSNQPQHF	TGTGCCAGAAGCTTGTATCGGGGAAGCAATCAGCCCCAGCATTTT
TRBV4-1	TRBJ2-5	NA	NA	CASSQDRSRETQYF	TGCGCCAGCAGCCAAGACCGGAGCAGGGAGACCCAGTACTTC
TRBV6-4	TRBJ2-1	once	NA	CASSDTKLSHPSTVSSSYNEQFF	TGTGCCAGCAGTGACACGAAACTATCACACCCCTCGACAGTCTCCTCCTCCTACAATGAGCAGTTCTTC
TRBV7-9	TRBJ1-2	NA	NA	CASRRASDGYTF	TGTGCCAGCAGAAGGGCCTCCGATGGCTACACCTTC
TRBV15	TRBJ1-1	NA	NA	CATSRVLDGSAFF	TGTGCCACCAGCAGAGTACTAGACGGTTCGGCTTTCTTT
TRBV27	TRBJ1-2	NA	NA	CASSVNRIEGYTF	TGTGCCAGCAGTGTAAACAGGATTGAAGGCTACACCTTC
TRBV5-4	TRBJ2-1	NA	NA	CASSVSAYNEQFF	TGTGCCAGCAGCGTTAGCGCGTACAATGAGCAGTTCTTC
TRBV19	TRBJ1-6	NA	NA	CASTPAGLKNSPLHF	TGTGCCAGTACCCCAGCAGGGCTGAAGAATTCACCCCTCCACTTT
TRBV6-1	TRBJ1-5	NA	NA	CASRATGIGNQPQHF	TGTGCCAGCAGAGCGACAGGCATAGGGAATCAGCCCCAGCATTTT
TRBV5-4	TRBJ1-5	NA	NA	CASSQDSNQPQHF	TGTGCCAGCAGCCAGGACAGCAATCAGCCCCAGCATTTT
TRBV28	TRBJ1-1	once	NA	CASSPAHGPNTEAFF	TGTGCCAGCAGTCCCGCGCACGGGCCGAACACTGAAGCTTTCTTT
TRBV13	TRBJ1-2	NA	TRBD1	CASSSSAITGGVGYTF	TGTGCCAGCAGCTCCTCGGCGATAACAGGGGGCGTTGGCTACACCTTC
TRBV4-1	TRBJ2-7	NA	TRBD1	CASSHPWTGRYEQYF	TGCGCCAGCAGCCATCCATGGACAGGGCGATACGAGCAGTACTTC
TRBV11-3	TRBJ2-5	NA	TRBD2	CASSFSGGIQETQYF	TGTGCCAGCAGTTTTAGCGGGGGGATACAAGAGACCCAGTACTTC
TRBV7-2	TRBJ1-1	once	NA	CASTGVRRTNTEAFF	TGTGCCAGCACCGGAGTCCGTCGCACCAACACTGAAGCTTTCTTT